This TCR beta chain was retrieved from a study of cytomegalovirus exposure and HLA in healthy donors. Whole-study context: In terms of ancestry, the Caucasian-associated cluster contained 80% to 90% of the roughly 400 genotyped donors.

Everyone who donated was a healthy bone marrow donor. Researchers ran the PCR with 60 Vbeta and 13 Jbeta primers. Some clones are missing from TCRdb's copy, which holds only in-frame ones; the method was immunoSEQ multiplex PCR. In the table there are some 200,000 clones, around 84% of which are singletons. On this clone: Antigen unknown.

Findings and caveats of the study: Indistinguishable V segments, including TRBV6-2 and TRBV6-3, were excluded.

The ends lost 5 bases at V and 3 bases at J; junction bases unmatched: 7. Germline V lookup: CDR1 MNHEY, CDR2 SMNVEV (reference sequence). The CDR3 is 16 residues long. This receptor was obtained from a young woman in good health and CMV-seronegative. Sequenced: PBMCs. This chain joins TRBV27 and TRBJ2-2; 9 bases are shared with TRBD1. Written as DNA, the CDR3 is TGTGCCAGCAGTAGGATCAGGACAGGGGACACCGGGGAGCTGTTTTTT. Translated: CASSRIRTGDTGELFF.